The 17 T cell receptor beta chains below come from one sample, sequenced in a study of OX40 agonist ivuxolimab in advanced cancers. Sequencing was performed with immunoSEQ multiplex PCR; in TCRdb, only in-frame clones are kept and a portion is missing. The sample lists approximately 41,000 clones; around four fifths were seen once. The starting material was CD4+ or CD8+ T cells sorted from blood, obtained in a trial of the OX40 agonist ivuxolimab. The receptors originated from an adult with an advanced solid tumor such as melanoma, head and neck, liver or kidney cancer.

The V call is TRBV6-1, the J call TRBJ1-1, with 8 bases lining up with TRBD1. The CDR3 runs to 14 residues. Looked up from germline, CDR1 is MNHNS and CDR2 is SASEGT. The ends lost 5 bases at V and 5 bases at J; junction bases unmatched: 7. CDR3 loop: CASSWGQATTEAFF. CDR3 bases: TGTGCCAGCAGTTGGGGACAGGCAACGACTGAAGCTTTCTTT.

The rearrangement links TRBV10-3 to TRBJ2-5, with D perhaps assigned TRBD1 or TRBD2 (5 bases each). The germline V and J ends were trimmed by 6 bases and 4 bases, with 18 bases remaining between them. CDR1 and CDR2 from the germline V gene are ENHRY and SYGVKD. This CDR3 contains 15 residues. CDR3 bases: TGTGCCATCAGCCCGGGACCGACCCTTCCAGAGACCCAGTACTTC. Protein: CAISPGPTLPETQYF.

The rearrangement uses TRBV10-3 and TRBJ1-2; 8 bases are shared with TRBD1. V lost 5 bases to trimming and J lost 4 bases; unmatched junction nucleotides: 12. The CDR3 has 16 amino acids. Germline CDR1 is ENHRY and CDR2 is SYGVKD. The CDR3 sequence: CAISPRQGLGIYGYTF. The CDR3 nucleotides are TGTGCCATCAGTCCCCGACAGGGGCTGGGGATCTATGGCTACACCTTC.

V usage is TRBV5-4 and J usage is TRBJ1-1; D is undetermined. Germline CDR1 SGHNT, CDR2 YYREEE (reference sequence). The CDR3 sequence is 13 residues long. The V gene lost 0 bases and the J gene lost 8 bases, with 11 bases spanning the gap. CDR3 nucleotides: TGTGCCAGCAGCTTGGAGCAGACCACCGAAGCTTTCTTT. Protein product: CASSLEQTTEAFF.

The CDR3, as DNA: TGTGCCAGTGCACGGTCTTATAATCAGCCCCAGCATTTT. Translation: CASARSYNQPQHF. The V gene is TRBV6-5, the J gene TRBJ1-5; unclear D gene. Trimming shortened V by 9 bases and J by 4 bases, and 13 bases separated the two germline ends. CDR1 is MNHEY and CDR2 is SVGAGI in the germline V gene. This CDR3 is 13 amino acids long.

This clone has only a few counts. The J gene is TRBJ1-1, the V gene TRBV30; 8 nucleotides align to TRBD1. The junction had 9 bases not matched to a gene; V was cut back by 1 base and J by 5 bases. The CDR3 is made up of 15 amino acids. Germline V gene sequence: CDR1 GTSNPN, CDR2 SVGIG (reference sequence). CDR3 in amino acids: CAWSALDRGWTEAFF. The DNA for the CDR3 is TGTGCCTGGAGTGCCCTAGACAGGGGTTGGACTGAAGCTTTCTTT. The full variable domain, completed using reference TRBV30 and TRBJ1-1, is SQTIHQWPATLVQPVGSPLSLECTVEGTSNPNLYWYRQAAGRGLQLLFYSVGIGQISSEVPQNLSASRPQDRQFILSSKKLLLSDSGFYLCAWSALDRGWTEAFFGQGTRLTVV.

This chain links TRBV9 with TRBJ2-1; TRBD2 matches at 7 bases. Trimming took 2 bases from V and 2 from J; bases not matched to a gene: 4. The CDR3 contains 15 residues. Germline V gives CDR1 SGDLS, CDR2 YYNGEE. CDR3 residues: CASSVGGRAYNEQFF. CDR3 nucleotides: TGTGCCAGCAGCGTGGGAGGGAGGGCCTACAATGAGCAGTTCTTC.

The chain links TRBV7-2 to TRBJ2-1; 8 positions match TRBD2. The V and J ends lost 2 bases and 0 bases, in that order; junction bases with no gene match: 9. The CDR3 spans 18 residues. CDR1 is SGHTA, CDR2 FQGNSA, per germline. As DNA, the CDR3 is TGTGCCAGCAGCTTAACGGGCGGGAGGCCCACCTCCTACAATGAGCAGTTCTTC. This codes for CASSLTGGRPTSYNEQFF.

The rearrangement uses TRBV7-6 and TRBJ2-1; no reliable D call. The CDR3 extends over 16 amino acids. Germline CDR1 is SGHVS and CDR2 is FNYEAQ. Trimming removed 6 bases from V and 0 bases from J, with 15 bases in between. The DNA of the CDR3 is TGTGCCAGCAGTTCCGAAGCGAGTAGCTCCTACAATGAGCAGTTCTTC. Its translation is CASSSEASSSYNEQFF. The full variable domain, in which reference TRBV7-6 and TRBJ2-1 provide the parts outside the CDR3, is GAGVSQSPRYKVTKRGQDVALRCDPISGHVSLYWYRQALGQGPEFLTYFNYEAQQDKSGLPNDRFSAERPEGSISTLTIQRTEQRDSAMYRCASSSEASSSYNEQFFGPGTRLTVL.

The V call is TRBV18, the J call TRBJ1-1; 8 bases align to TRBD1. The germline V gene has CDR1 KGHSH and CDR2 LQKENI. V was clipped by 3 bases and J by 2 bases; unmatched bases: 5. The CDR3 has 15 residues. CDR3 nucleotides: TGTGCCAGCTCACCTCGGACAGGGAAAAACACTGAAGCTTTCTTT. Translating it yields CASSPRTGKNTEAFF.

The chain links TRBV5-4 to TRBJ1-2; 10 nucleotides line up with TRBD1. Looked up from germline, CDR1 is SGHNT and CDR2 is YYREEE (reference sequence). Germline trimming cut 3 bases from V and 2 bases from J; bases unmatched to any gene: 7. This CDR3 is 16 amino acids long. In DNA, the CDR3 is TGTGCCAGCAGCTACAATAGGGACAGGGGCAACTATGGCTACACCTTC. Residues: CASSYNRDRGNYGYTF.

This clone showed up just once. The chain joins TRBV2 to TRBJ1-1, with 8 bases lining up with TRBD1. The CDR3 length is 12 residues. With 6 bases clipped from V and 7 bases from J, the junction kept 4 bases outside the gene matches. Germline V gene data show CDR1 as SNHLY and CDR2 as FYNNEI. The CDR3, as DNA: TGTGCCAGCAGGCCAGACAGGGGTGAAGCTTTCTTT. Translated, it gives CASRPDRGEAFF.

V and J are TRBV15 and TRBJ1-6, with 8 positions matching TRBD1. The CDR3 length is 15 residues. The junction had 10 bases not matched to a gene; V was cut back by 5 bases and J by 10 bases. Germline-derived CDR1 and CDR2 are LNHNV and YYDKDF (reference sequence). CDR3 region: CATSGSSRGRSPLHF. The CDR3 DNA follows: TGTGCCACCAGCGGATCGTCCAGGGGGCGATCACCCCTCCACTTT.

The chain is built from TRBV5-6 and TRBJ2-7; D is possibly TRBD1 (8 bases). Germline values: CDR1 SGHDT, CDR2 YYEEEE. V lost 4 bases to trimming and J lost 9 bases, with 17 bases between them. The CDR3 loop spans 13 amino acids. In nucleotides, the CDR3 is TGTGCCAGCAGCCCGGACAGGGAGGGAGTGCAGTACTTC. Its protein product is CASSPDREGVQYF.

This clone was recorded only once. This chain links TRBV19 with TRBJ2-7, with 7 bases identical to TRBD1. Germline CDR1 LNHDA, CDR2 SQIVND (reference sequence). This CDR3 spans 13 amino acids. V was clipped by 3 bases and J by 2 bases; unmatched bases: 1. The CDR3 here is CASSIGTAYEQYF. The CDR3 nucleotides read TGTGCCAGTAGTATTGGGACAGCCTACGAGCAGTACTTC.

V gene TRBV11-3 combines with J gene TRBJ2-1; 9 positions agree with TRBD2. This CDR3 region has 16 residues. The V segment lost 0 bases and the J segment 9 bases; nucleotides outside the gene matches: 9. Per germline, CDR1 SGHNT and CDR2 YENEEA. The CDR3 DNA reads as TGTGCCAGCAGCTTAGATGGGGGCGGGAGGGCCAGTGAGCAGTTCTTC. Its translation: CASSLDGGGRASEQFF.

The chain employs TRBV7-3 and TRBJ2-1, with 13 nucleotides matching TRBD2. Germline V gene lookup returns CDR1 SGHTA and CDR2 FQGTGA. The CDR3 spans 15 residues. V gave up 5 bases and J gave up 9 bases; unmatched junction bases: 7. Here the CDR3 DNA reads TGTGCCAGCAGCAAACTAGCGGGAGGGCCCGGTGAGCAGTTCTTC. Protein sequence: CASSKLAGGPGEQFF.